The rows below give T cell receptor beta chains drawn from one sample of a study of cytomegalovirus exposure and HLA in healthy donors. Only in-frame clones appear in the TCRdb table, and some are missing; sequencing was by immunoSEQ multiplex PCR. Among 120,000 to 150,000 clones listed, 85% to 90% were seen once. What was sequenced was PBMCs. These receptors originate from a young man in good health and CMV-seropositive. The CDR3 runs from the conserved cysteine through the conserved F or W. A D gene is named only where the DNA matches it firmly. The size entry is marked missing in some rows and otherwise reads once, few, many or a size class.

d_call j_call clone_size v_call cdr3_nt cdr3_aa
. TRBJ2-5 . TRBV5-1 TGCGCCAGCAGCTTGGCGGCAGGACAACAAGAGACCCAGTACTTC CASSLAAGQQETQYF
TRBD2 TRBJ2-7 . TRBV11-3 TGTGCCAGCAGTTCTAGCGGGAGGTACGAGCAGTACTTC CASSSSGRYEQYF
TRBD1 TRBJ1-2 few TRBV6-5 TGTGCCAGCAGGGGACAGCGAAGCTATGGCTACACCTTC CASRGQRSYGYTF
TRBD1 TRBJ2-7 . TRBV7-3 TGTGCCAGCAGCAAGGACAGGGCCGGTGAGCAGTACTTC CASSKDRAGEQYF
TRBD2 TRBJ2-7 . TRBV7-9 TGTGCCAGCAGTCCGAACCCCGGGCTAGCGGGAGGGCCCGGCTACGAGCAGTACTTC CASSPNPGLAGGPGYEQYF
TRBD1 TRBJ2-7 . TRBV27 TGTGCCAGCAGCCATAACGACAGGGAGCTTACCAAGCAGTACTTC CASSHNDRELTKQYF
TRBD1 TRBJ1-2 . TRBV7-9 TGTGCCAGCAGAAAACAGGGGGCGGGCTATGGCTACACCTTC CASRKQGAGYGYTF
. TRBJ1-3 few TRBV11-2 TGTGCCAGCAGCCCCCCGGCGGGGGACAGAAACACCATATATTTT CASSPPAGDRNTIYF
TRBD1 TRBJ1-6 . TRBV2 TGTGCCAGCAAAAGGGACAGATATAATTCACCCCTCCACTTT CASKRDRYNSPLHF
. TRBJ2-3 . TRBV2 TGTGCCAGCAGTCCTACAGACAGGACAGATACGCAGTATTTT CASSPTDRTDTQYF
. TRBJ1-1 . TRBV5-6 TGTGCCAGCAGTATCGGGAACACTGAAGCTTTCTTT CASSIGNTEAFF
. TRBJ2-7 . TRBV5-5 TGTGCCAGCAGCGGCAGGGGTACCTACGAGCAGTACTTC CASSGRGTYEQYF
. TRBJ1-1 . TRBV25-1 TGTGCCACGGACAGTTTCATGAACACTGAAGCTTTCTTT CATDSFMNTEAFF
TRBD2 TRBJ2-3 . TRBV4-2 TGTGCCAGCAGCCAATCAGTGACTAGCTTTAACCCAGATACGCAGTATTTT CASSQSVTSFNPDTQYF
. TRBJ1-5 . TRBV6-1 TGTGCCAGCAATACACCAGGGGACCAGCATTTT CASNTPGDQHF
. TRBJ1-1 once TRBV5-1 TGCGCCAGCAGCTTTCAGGGGAGGGGTGGGGACACTGAAGCTTTCTTT CASSFQGRGGDTEAFF
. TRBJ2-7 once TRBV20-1 TGCAGTGCTAGCTTGGCCAGAGAGCAGTACTTC CSASLAREQYF
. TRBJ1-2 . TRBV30 TGTGCCTGGAGTGTACTAGGGTATGGCTACACCTTC CAWSVLGYGYTF